This passage covers 25 T cell receptor beta chains from one sample sequenced in a study of CD8+CD57+ T cells in acquired aplastic anemia. The study profiled TCR beta VDJ and CDR3 using genomic DNA as template. TCRdb re-called the reads through MiXCR, storing one row per CDR3 protein. Seen here are about 250,000 distinct CDR3 sequences, 40% to 50% observed once, and the top ten hold approximately 7.8%. Individuals selected for sequencing had exhibited CD8+CD57+ cell expansion on flow cytometry. Sequenced sample: sorted CD4+, CD8+, or CD8+CD57+ T cells (not recorded which) from PBMCs. These receptors all come from a human donor with aplastic anemia.

V gene TRBV6-2 or TRBV6-3 combines with J gene TRBJ1-4, with a tentative D call TRBD1 (6 bases). The CDR3 is 15 amino acids. Between the trimmed V and J ends, which lost 5 bases and 5 bases, there was a span of 15 bases. Germline CDR1 is MNHEY and CDR2 is SVGEGT. CDR3 nucleotides: TGTGCCAGCAGTGCCACAGGGTTCGGGAATGAAAAACTGTTTTTT. Translation: CASSATGFGNEKLFF.

This clonotype was seen a single time. The V call is TRBV29-1, the J call TRBJ1-3, with 8 bases matching TRBD1. The CDR3 totals 13 residues. V trimming: 1 base; J trimming: 8 bases; junction bases outside the gene matches: 4. CDR1 and CDR2 (germline): SQVTM, ANQGSEA. CDR3 nucleotides: TGCAGCGTTGAAGTTACAGGGGGTGACACCATATATTTT. This encodes CSVEVTGGDTIYF.

This clonotype was found a few times. The chain links TRBV6-5 to TRBJ1-1, with 8 bases fitting TRBD1. CDR1 is MNHEY and CDR2 is SVGAGI in the germline V gene. The CDR3 runs 15 residues. The V gene end was trimmed by 6 bases and the J gene end by 0 bases; junction bases not matched to a gene: 6. This CDR3 reads CASRTDRGMNTEAFF. The DNA of the CDR3 is TGTGCCAGCAGGACTGACAGGGGTATGAACACTGAAGCTTTCTTT.

This sequence joins TRBV19 and TRBJ2-7; 7 bases match TRBD1. The CDR3 covers 14 residues. V was pared by 5 bases and J by 2 bases, with 6 bases of the junction left unmatched. In germline, CDR1 is LNHDA, CDR2 SQIVND (reference sequence). The CDR3, as DNA: TGTGCCAGTAGTCCGGGACAGCCTACCTACGAGCAGTACTTC. It yields the protein CASSPGQPTYEQYF.

This chain uses TRBV15 with TRBJ2-7; D may be TRBD1 (7 bases). The V end was cut by 3 bases, the J end by 6 bases, with 18 bases between. CDR3 length: 15 amino acids. CDR1 and CDR2 (germline): LNHNV, YYDKDF (reference sequence). CDR3: CATSREARQGGEQYF. The CDR3 DNA reads TGTGCCACCAGCAGGGAGGCTCGACAGGGAGGCGAGCAGTACTTC.

This clonotype has at least ten counts. J is TRBJ2-1 and V is TRBV19; the D is unclear. This CDR3 is 15 amino acids long. Germline-derived CDR1 and CDR2 are LNHDA and SQIVND (reference sequence). Trimming pared 1 base from V and 9 bases from J, leaving 16 bases between. Here the CDR3 reads CASSIGVRLSVEQFF. CDR3 bases: TGTGCCAGTAGTATAGGGGTAAGACTTTCCGTTGAGCAGTTCTTC.

This sequence joins TRBV6-4 and TRBJ1-1; D gene ambiguous. Germline assignment: CDR1 MRHNA and CDR2 SNTAGT. This CDR3 spans 13 amino acids. The V end was cut by 5 bases, the J end by 2 bases, with 9 bases between. The CDR3 nucleotides are TGTGCCAGCAGTCCCCGACACAACACTGAAGCTTTCTTT. As protein: CASSPRHNTEAFF.

This clonotype was counted between two and nine times. The chain combines TRBV5-1 with TRBJ2-3; 12 positions agree with TRBD2. V trimming: 3 bases; J trimming: 7 bases; junction bases outside the gene matches: 6. Per germline, CDR1 SGHRS and CDR2 YFSETQ. This CDR3 region has 15 residues. The DNA of the CDR3 is TGCGCCAGCAGCTCCAGGACTAGCGGGATAAATACGCAGTATTTT. Protein: CASSSRTSGINTQYF.

This clonotype was observed at least ten times. The V call is TRBV10-1, the J call TRBJ2-2; D is unresolved. The CDR3 loop spans 13 amino acids. CDR1 WNHNN and CDR2 SYGVQD come from the germline V gene (reference sequence). Trimming pared 3 bases from V and 2 bases from J, leaving 4 bases between. The CDR3 DNA sequence: TGCGCCAGCAGTGAAAGTAACACCGGGGAGCTGTTTTTT. Amino acid sequence: CASSESNTGELFF.

In its sample, this clonotype was seen a few times. The V and J genes are TRBV4-3 and TRBJ2-1; D uncertain. V was shortened by 4 bases and J by 1 base, with 14 bases between the two germline ends. The CDR3 runs to 16 residues. The germline gives CDR1 LGHNA, CDR2 YSLEER. In nucleotides, the CDR3 is TGCGCCAGCAGCCCGGCCCCGGCTGGGTCCTACAATGAGCAGTTCTTC. Its protein is CASSPAPAGSYNEQFF.

Many counts were recorded for this clonotype. The chain combines TRBV2 with TRBJ1-1; 7 bases map to TRBD1. Germline V lookup: CDR1 SNHLY, CDR2 FYNNEI. With V trimmed by 5 bases and J by 7 bases, 1 base remained unmatched. This CDR3 comprises 11 residues. CDR3: CASSWDSEAFF. CDR3 DNA sequence: TGTGCCAGCAGTTGGGACAGTGAAGCTTTCTTT. Drawing the rest from reference TRBV2 and TRBJ1-1, the complete variable domain is EPEVTQTPSHQVTQMGQEVILRCVPISNHLYFYWYRQILGQKVEFLVSFYNNEISEKSEIFDDQFSVERPDGSNFTLKIRSTKLEDSAMYFCASSWDSEAFFGQGTRLTVV.

This clonotype appeared many times. This CDR3 reads CASSLGGAQETQYF. In DNA, the CDR3 is TGTGCCAGCAGCTTGGGTGGGGCACAAGAGACCCAGTACTTC. The V gene is TRBV5-6, the J gene TRBJ2-5, with D possibly TRBD1 on 5 matching bases. This CDR3 spans 14 amino acids. Germline CDR1 reads SGHDT; CDR2 reads YYEEEE. V lost 0 bases to trimming and J lost 2 bases, with 8 bases between them.

Notes on this clonotype: Since no conserved phenylalanine or tryptophan closes the CDR3, a read error is the likely cause. The gene calls are TRBV25-1 and TRBJ2-6, with D tentatively TRBD2 (5 bases). V was pared by 8 bases and J by 2 bases, with 7 bases between. The CDR3 has 13 residues. Germline CDR1 reads MGHDK; CDR2 reads SYGVNS. For the CDR3, the DNA is TGTGCCAGCCGGAGGACTGGGGCCAACGTCCTGACTCTC. Translated, it gives CASRRTGANVLTL.

On this clonotype itself: At one end the junction does not follow the germline gene, possibly because of a read error. This chain connects TRBV10-3 to TRBJ1-1, with D unresolved. Germline V CDR1 and CDR2: ENHRY, SYGVKD. CDR3 size: 16 residues. The CDR3 loop is CASSESAVRRNTEAFF. As DNA, the CDR3 is TGTGCCAGCAGTGAATCAGCCGTCCGCAGGAACACTGAAGCTTTCTTT.

This clonotype was seen at least ten times. This chain connects TRBV11-2 to TRBJ2-1, with 8 bases identical to TRBD2. This CDR3 contains 17 residues. CDR1 SGHAT and CDR2 FQNNGV come from the germline V gene. V was clipped by 4 bases and J by 2 bases; unmatched bases: 10. The CDR3 DNA reads TGTGCCAGCAGCTATCAAGCGGGAGCCTACCCCTACAATGAGCAGTTCTTC. Encoded protein: CASSYQAGAYPYNEQFF. The complete variable domain, with remaining parts taken from reference TRBV11-2 and TRBJ2-1, reads EAGVAQSPRYKIIEKRQSVAFWCNPISGHATLYWYQQILGQGPKLLIQFQNNGVVDDSQLPKDRFSAERLKGVDSTLKIQPAKLEDSAVYLCASSYQAGAYPYNEQFFGPGTRLTVL.

A remark on this clonotype: A read error may be the cause here, since a much bigger clone is one base away. The chain recombines TRBV4-1 with TRBJ1-2; D gene ambiguous. This CDR3 is 13 amino acids long. Germline CDR1 reads MGHRA; CDR2 reads YSYEKL. The CDR3 sequence is CARSQVVGPDYTF. The CDR3 DNA reads TGCGCCCGCAGCCAAGTGGTTGGTCCCGACTACACCTTC.

The chain carries TRBV20-1 and TRBJ2-7; tentatively, D is TRBD1 or TRBD2 (7 bases each). The CDR3 extends over 12 amino acids. The germline V gene has CDR1 DFQATT and CDR2 SNEGSKA (reference sequence). The V end was cut by 7 bases, the J end by 7 bases, with 17 bases between. The CDR3 DNA follows: TGCAGTGTCAGGGGGGGAAGCTCTGAGCAGTACTTC. Translated, it gives CSVRGGSSEQYF.

As regards this clonotype: A much more abundant neighbour one base away suggests this may be a read error. The rearrangement uses TRBV7-8 and TRBJ2-7; 8 bases align to TRBD1. This CDR3 is 16 amino acids long. CDR1 is SGHVS and CDR2 is FQNEAQ in the germline V gene. The CDR3 coding sequence is TGTGCCAGCAGCTCTAGACAGGGGACGAGCTCCTACGAGCAGTGCTTC. Translation gives CASSSRQGTSSYEQCF.

There are a few counts of this clonotype. Because the CDR3 is missing its conserved closing phenylalanine or tryptophan, this is likely a read error. The V gene is TRBV6-2 or TRBV6-3, the J gene TRBJ1-2; 7 positions match TRBD1. J gave up 8 bases and V 5 bases, and 11 bases lay outside the gene matches. CDR1 is MNHEY, CDR2 SVGEGT, per germline. The CDR3 length is 14 residues. This chain's CDR3 is CASSNLQGRQGYTL. For the CDR3, the DNA is TGTGCCAGCAGTAACCTACAGGGGCGGCAGGGCTACACCCTC.

For this clonotype: This could be a read error, since a much larger clone is one nucleotide away. The gene calls are TRBV6-1 and TRBJ1-2, with 7 bases identical to TRBD1. This CDR3 contains 16 residues. With 6 bases clipped from V and 4 bases from J, the junction kept 14 bases outside the gene matches. Germline lookup yields CDR1 MNHNS and CDR2 SASEGT. The CDR3 is CASRQRQGRTSYGYTF. CDR3 nucleotide sequence: TGTGCCAGCAGACAAAGACAGGGTCGAACTAGCTATGGCTACACCTTC.

The J gene is TRBJ1-1, the V gene TRBV25-1; D may be TRBD1 (6 bases). Germline CDR1 MGHDK, CDR2 SYGVNS. The germline V and J ends were trimmed by 3 bases and 4 bases, with 21 bases remaining between them. The CDR3 covers 17 residues. CDR3 amino acids: CASSDYEDRSGSTEAFF. The CDR3, as DNA: TGTGCCAGCAGTGATTACGAGGACAGAAGTGGTTCCACTGAAGCTTTCTTT. Together with reference TRBV25-1 and TRBJ1-1, the CDR3 gives the full variable domain: EADIYQTPRYLVIGTGKKITLECSQTMGHDKMYWYQQDPGMELHLIHYSYGVNSTEKGDLSSESTVSRIRTEHFPLTLESARPSHTSQYLCASSDYEDRSGSTEAFFGQGTRLTVV.

This clonotype was recorded a few times. Given a much more abundant clone one base away, this may be a read error. V and J are TRBV14 and TRBJ2-5; D not resolved. Per germline, CDR1 SGHDN and CDR2 FVKESK. CDR3 length equals 13 residues. In DNA form, the CDR3 reads TGTGCCAGCGGCCAATTTTTACAAGAGACCCAGTACTTC. It encodes CASGQFLQETQYF.

The V call is TRBV9, the J call TRBJ2-1, with 8 bases matching TRBD2. V dropped 4 bases and J dropped 8; count of bases not matched to a gene: 14. Germline CDR1 reads SGDLS; CDR2 reads YYNGEE. The CDR3 spans 16 residues. CDR3 in DNA: TGTGCCAGCAGCCAGATAGCGGGGCCCAAGTTGGATGAGCAGTTCTTC. Translation gives CASSQIAGPKLDEQFF.

The CDR3 region has the DNA TGTGCCAGCAGCTTCGGGACTAGCGTTTACAATGAGCAGTTCTTC. This gives the protein CASSFGTSVYNEQFF. The chain carries TRBV7-2 and TRBJ2-1; 10 positions agree with TRBD2. V shed 3 bases and J 4 bases; nucleotides not matched to a gene: 3. Germline lookup yields CDR1 SGHTA and CDR2 FQGNSA. The CDR3 extends over 15 amino acids.

This chain uses TRBV2 with TRBJ2-2; TRBD1 might be the D (6 bases). Germline assignment: CDR1 SNHLY and CDR2 FYNNEI. Trimming removed 8 bases from V and 1 base from J, with 11 bases in between. This CDR3 region has 14 residues. CDR3 bases: TGTGCCAGCTCCCCGGACAGGAACACCGGGGAGCTGTTTTTT. This encodes CASSPDRNTGELFF. The full variable domain, completed using reference TRBV2 and TRBJ2-2, is EPEVTQTPSHQVTQMGQEVILRCVPISNHLYFYWYRQILGQKVEFLVSFYNNEISEKSEIFDDQFSVERPDGSNFTLKIRSTKLEDSAMYFCASSPDRNTGELFFGEGSRLTVL.